Listed below are T cell receptor beta chains from one sample, sequenced in a study of T cells in tumors after PD-1 blockade. Assay: immunoSEQ multiplex PCR; the TCRdb copy retains only in-frame clones and omits some. The profile shows tens of thousands of clones, around 85% of them singletons. The sample here was PBMCs, taken before anti-PD-1 therapy. Receptor source: a human donor with advanced basal cell or squamous cell carcinoma (not recorded which). Both conserved end residues are part of each CDR3. Rows give clone size only sometimes, using once, few, many, or a class for an expanded clone.

v_call: TRBV5-1
clone_size: NA
cdr3_aa: CASSFATQLAGGLDTQYF

v_call: TRBV5-4
clone_size: NA
cdr3_aa: CASSRSGNSGNTIYF

v_call: TRBV5-1
clone_size: few
cdr3_aa: CASSQDRISGNTIYF

v_call: TRBV6-5
clone_size: NA
cdr3_aa: CASRPDSFGGKPQHF

v_call: TRBV4-1
clone_size: NA
cdr3_aa: CASSQAPGTLATNEKLFF

v_call: TRBV3-1/TRBV3-2
clone_size: NA
cdr3_aa: CASSPEAYNSPLHF

v_call: TRBV6-5
clone_size: NA
cdr3_aa: CASSTNGGSVDTQYF

v_call: TRBV18
clone_size: NA
cdr3_aa: CASSRTGGEQYF

v_call: TRBV5-1
clone_size: NA
cdr3_aa: CASSLAGGAGRYEQYF

v_call: TRBV27
clone_size: NA
cdr3_aa: CASSLSEEGNQPQHF

v_call: TRBV3-1/TRBV3-2
clone_size: few
cdr3_aa: CASSQGVAGAITGELFF

v_call: TRBV5-1
clone_size: NA
cdr3_aa: CASSLAPTSTDTQYF

v_call: TRBV28
clone_size: NA
cdr3_aa: CASSAAPLQGIQYF

v_call: TRBV2
clone_size: few
cdr3_aa: CASSEVIRGSEQYF

v_call: TRBV5-4
clone_size: NA
cdr3_aa: CASSPGTSGTGEQYF

v_call: TRBV28
clone_size: few
cdr3_aa: CASSWMDRGLRGNTIYF

v_call: TRBV6-5
clone_size: NA
cdr3_aa: CASSLTFGQPQHF

v_call: TRBV7-9
clone_size: NA
cdr3_aa: CASTQRKAGGPRGTGELFF

v_call: TRBV6-7
clone_size: NA
cdr3_aa: CASSYSIRWASGRPYPASYEQYF

v_call: TRBV19
clone_size: NA
cdr3_aa: CASSIAGGAHNEQFF

v_call: TRBV5-1
clone_size: NA
cdr3_aa: CASSFQGDNEKLFF

v_call: TRBV5-5
clone_size: few
cdr3_aa: CASSFGPESEAFF

v_call: TRBV7-6
clone_size: few
cdr3_aa: CASSSYNSPLHF

v_call: TRBV3-1/TRBV3-2
clone_size: once
cdr3_aa: CASSQGLTGYYGYTF

v_call: TRBV19
clone_size: NA
cdr3_aa: CASSLGLANEQFF

v_call: TRBV7-9
clone_size: few
cdr3_aa: CASSPGSGTSGNTIYF

v_call: TRBV7-9
clone_size: NA
cdr3_aa: CASSRPQGWEEQYF

v_call: TRBV18
clone_size: medium-sized
cdr3_aa: CASSPSTSGRYEQYF

v_call: TRBV9
clone_size: NA
cdr3_aa: CASSAGLREMADTQYF

v_call: TRBV5-5
clone_size: once
cdr3_aa: CASSFGVQGKNEQFF

v_call: TRBV5-1
clone_size: NA
cdr3_aa: CASSSAGNTEAFF

v_call: TRBV10-3
clone_size: NA
cdr3_aa: CAISANTHTEAFF

v_call: TRBV27
clone_size: NA
cdr3_aa: CATQLAGEADTQYF

v_call: TRBV5-1
clone_size: NA
cdr3_aa: CASRLGMLAGGLGQETQYF

v_call: TRBV6-6
clone_size: NA
cdr3_aa: CASSYSAASSGNTIYF

v_call: TRBV28
clone_size: NA
cdr3_aa: CASSRTGVSAETQYF

v_call: TRBV7-2
clone_size: NA
cdr3_aa: CASSQGGGEGYEQYF

v_call: TRBV7-9
clone_size: NA
cdr3_aa: CASSSEGVGTEAFF

v_call: TRBV11-3
clone_size: NA
cdr3_aa: CASSLVAGSSYEQYF

v_call: TRBV29-1
clone_size: NA
cdr3_aa: CSAETGEVADTQYF

v_call: TRBV4-1
clone_size: NA
cdr3_aa: CASSHPPTQLAGSEQFF

v_call: TRBV29-1
clone_size: NA
cdr3_aa: CSGRGGGLETQYF

v_call: TRBV11-3
clone_size: NA
cdr3_aa: CASSLDWGMNSYEQYF

v_call: TRBV27
clone_size: NA
cdr3_aa: CASSLSGPNLYNSPLHF

v_call: TRBV4-1
clone_size: NA
cdr3_aa: CASRPRGVDGDTQYF

v_call: TRBV6-5
clone_size: NA
cdr3_aa: CASSYRGQWDQPQHF

v_call: TRBV29-1
clone_size: NA
cdr3_aa: CSVGKGGTDTQYF

v_call: TRBV27
clone_size: few
cdr3_aa: CASNRQGLGQPQHF

v_call: TRBV21-1
clone_size: NA
cdr3_aa: CASSKTSRQGRSSSYEQYF

v_call: TRBV10-2
clone_size: few
cdr3_aa: CASSHGEAEAFF

v_call: TRBV5-1
clone_size: NA
cdr3_aa: CASSLSPGGQNTEAFF

v_call: TRBV2
clone_size: once
cdr3_aa: CASSVAGNTIYF

v_call: TRBV3-1/TRBV3-2
clone_size: NA
cdr3_aa: CASSSPRGSKNEQYF